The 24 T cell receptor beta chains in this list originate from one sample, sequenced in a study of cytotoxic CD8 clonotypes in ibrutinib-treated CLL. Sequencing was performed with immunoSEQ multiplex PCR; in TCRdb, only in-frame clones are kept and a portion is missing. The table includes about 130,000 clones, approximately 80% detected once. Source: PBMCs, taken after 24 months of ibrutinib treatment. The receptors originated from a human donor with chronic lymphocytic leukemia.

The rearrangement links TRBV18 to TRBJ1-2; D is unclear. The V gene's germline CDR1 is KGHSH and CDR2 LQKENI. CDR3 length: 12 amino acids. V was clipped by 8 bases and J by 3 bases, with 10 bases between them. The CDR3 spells CASRRGDYGYTF. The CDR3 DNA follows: TGTGCCAGCCGCCGCGGAGACTATGGCTACACCTTC.

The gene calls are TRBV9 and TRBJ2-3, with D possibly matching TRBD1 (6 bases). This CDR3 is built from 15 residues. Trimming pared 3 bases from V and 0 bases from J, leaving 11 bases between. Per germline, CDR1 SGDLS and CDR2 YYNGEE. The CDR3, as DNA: TGTGCCAGCAGCGGCTCGCAGGGGAGCACAGATACGCAGTATTTT. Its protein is CASSGSQGSTDTQYF.

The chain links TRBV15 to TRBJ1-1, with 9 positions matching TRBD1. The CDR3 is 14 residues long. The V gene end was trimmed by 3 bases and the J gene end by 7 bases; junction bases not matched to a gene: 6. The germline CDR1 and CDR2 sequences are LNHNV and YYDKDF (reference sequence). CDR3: CATSSGQGTSEAFF. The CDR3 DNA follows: TGTGCCACCAGCAGTGGACAGGGGACCAGTGAAGCTTTCTTT.

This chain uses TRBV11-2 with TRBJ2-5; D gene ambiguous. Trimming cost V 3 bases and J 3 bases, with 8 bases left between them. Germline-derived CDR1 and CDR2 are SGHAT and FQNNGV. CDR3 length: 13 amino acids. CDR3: CASSLGNKETQYF. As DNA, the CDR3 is TGTGCCAGCAGCTTGGGAAATAAAGAGACCCAGTACTTC.

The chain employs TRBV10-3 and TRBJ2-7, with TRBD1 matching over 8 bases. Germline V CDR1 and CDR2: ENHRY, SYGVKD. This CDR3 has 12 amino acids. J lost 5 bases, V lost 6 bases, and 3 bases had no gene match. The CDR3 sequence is CAISYRGDEQYF. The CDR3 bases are TGTGCCATCAGCTACAGGGGGGACGAGCAGTACTTC.

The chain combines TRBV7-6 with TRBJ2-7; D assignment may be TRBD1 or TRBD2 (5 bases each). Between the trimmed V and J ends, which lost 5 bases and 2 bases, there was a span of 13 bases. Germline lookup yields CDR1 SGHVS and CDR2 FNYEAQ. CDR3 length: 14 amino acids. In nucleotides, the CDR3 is TGTGCCAGCAGCCCCCGTCCGGGGCCCTACGAGCAGTACTTC. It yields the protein CASSPRPGPYEQYF.

The CDR3 is CASSWQGAGTPADTQYF. DNA of the CDR3: TGCGCCAGCAGCTGGCAAGGGGCGGGGACCCCCGCAGATACGCAGTATTTT. The V call is TRBV5-1, the J call TRBJ2-3; weak D call: TRBD2 (6 bases). Germline V CDR1 and CDR2: SGHRS, YFSETQ. The CDR3 length is 17 residues. V lost 3 bases and J 4 bases, leaving 21 bases between the germline ends.

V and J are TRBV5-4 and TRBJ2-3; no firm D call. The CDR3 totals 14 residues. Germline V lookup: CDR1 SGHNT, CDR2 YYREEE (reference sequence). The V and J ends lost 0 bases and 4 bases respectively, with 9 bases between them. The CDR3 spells CASSLALAADTQYF. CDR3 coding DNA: TGTGCCAGCAGCTTGGCCCTTGCAGCAGATACGCAGTATTTT.

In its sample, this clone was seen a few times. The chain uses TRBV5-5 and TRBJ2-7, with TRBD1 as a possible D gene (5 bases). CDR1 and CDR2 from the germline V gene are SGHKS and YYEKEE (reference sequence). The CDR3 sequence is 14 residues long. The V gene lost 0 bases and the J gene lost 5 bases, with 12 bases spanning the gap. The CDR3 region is CASSLGQGIHEQYF. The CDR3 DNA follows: TGTGCCAGCAGCTTGGGCCAGGGCATCCACGAGCAGTACTTC.

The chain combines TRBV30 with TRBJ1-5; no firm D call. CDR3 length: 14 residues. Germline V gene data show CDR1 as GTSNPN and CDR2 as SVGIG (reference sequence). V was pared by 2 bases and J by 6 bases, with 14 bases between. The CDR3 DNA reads TGTGCCTGGAGTTCGATCGGCCCCCGTCAGCCCCAGCATTTT. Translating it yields CAWSSIGPRQPQHF.

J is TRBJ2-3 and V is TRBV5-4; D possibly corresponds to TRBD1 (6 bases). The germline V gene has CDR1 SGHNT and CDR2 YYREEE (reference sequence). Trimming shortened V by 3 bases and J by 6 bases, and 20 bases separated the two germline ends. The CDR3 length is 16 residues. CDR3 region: CASSSMGTRKGDTQYF. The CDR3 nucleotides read TGTGCCAGCAGCTCGATGGGGACAAGGAAAGGGGATACGCAGTATTTT.

CDR3 bases: TGTGCCAGCAGCCACGGGGTATATAATTCACCCCTCCACTTT. Translating gives CASSHGVYNSPLHF. The rearrangement uses TRBV25-1 and TRBJ1-6, with unresolved D. This CDR3 has 14 amino acids. V lost 6 bases, J lost 4 bases, and 10 bases lay in between. Germline V CDR1 and CDR2: MGHDK, SYGVNS.

CDR3 protein: CASSSRQGPYEQYF. DNA of the CDR3: TGTGCCAGCAGCTCTAGACAGGGTCCCTACGAGCAGTACTTC. The chain carries TRBV7-8 and TRBJ2-7; the match to TRBD1 covers 7 bases. CDR3 length equals 14 residues. The V gene's germline CDR1 is SGHVS and CDR2 FQNEAQ. Unmatched junction bases numbered 5, after V lost 4 bases and J lost 2 bases.

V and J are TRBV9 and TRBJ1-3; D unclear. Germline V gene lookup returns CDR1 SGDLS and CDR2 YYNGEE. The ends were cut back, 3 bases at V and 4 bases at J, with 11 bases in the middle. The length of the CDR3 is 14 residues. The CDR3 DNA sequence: TGTGCCAGCAGCGAGTCACTAACCGGAAACACCATATATTTT. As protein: CASSESLTGNTIYF.

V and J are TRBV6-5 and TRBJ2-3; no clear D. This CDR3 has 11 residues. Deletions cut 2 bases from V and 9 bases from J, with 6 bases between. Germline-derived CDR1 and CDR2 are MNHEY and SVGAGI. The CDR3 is CASSYPGTQYF. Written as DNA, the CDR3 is TGTGCCAGCAGTTACCCCGGGACGCAGTATTTT.

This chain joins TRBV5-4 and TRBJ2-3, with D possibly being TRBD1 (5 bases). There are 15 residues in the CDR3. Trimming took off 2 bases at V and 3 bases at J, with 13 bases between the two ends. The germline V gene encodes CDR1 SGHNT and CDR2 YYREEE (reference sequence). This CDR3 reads CASSFPQAGTDTQYF. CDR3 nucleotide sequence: TGTGCCAGCAGCTTTCCCCAAGCAGGGACAGATACGCAGTATTTT.

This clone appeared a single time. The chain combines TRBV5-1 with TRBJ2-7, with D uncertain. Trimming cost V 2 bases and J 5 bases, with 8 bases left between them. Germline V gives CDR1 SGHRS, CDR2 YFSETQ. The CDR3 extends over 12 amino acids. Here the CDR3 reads CASSFNVHEQYF. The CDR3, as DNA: TGCGCCAGCAGCTTCAATGTCCACGAGCAGTACTTC. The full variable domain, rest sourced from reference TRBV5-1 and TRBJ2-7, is KAGVTQTPRYLIKTRGQQVTLSCSPISGHRSVSWYQQTPGQGLQFLFEYFSETQRNKGNFPGRFSGRQFSNSRSEMNVSTLELGDSALYLCASSFNVHEQYFGPGTRLTVT.

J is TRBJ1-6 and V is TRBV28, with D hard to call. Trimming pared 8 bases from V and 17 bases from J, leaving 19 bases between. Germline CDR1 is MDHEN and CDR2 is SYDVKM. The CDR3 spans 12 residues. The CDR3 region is CASRSSNRVVHF. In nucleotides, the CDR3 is TGTGCCAGCCGAAGTTCAAATCGTGTGGTCCACTTT.

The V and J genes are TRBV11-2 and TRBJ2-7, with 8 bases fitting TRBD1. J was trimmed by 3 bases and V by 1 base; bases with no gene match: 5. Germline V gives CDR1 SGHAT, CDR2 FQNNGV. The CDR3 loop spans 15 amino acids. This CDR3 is CASSLGPGQGYEQYF. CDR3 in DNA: TGTGCCAGCAGCTTAGGACCCGGACAGGGCTACGAGCAGTACTTC.

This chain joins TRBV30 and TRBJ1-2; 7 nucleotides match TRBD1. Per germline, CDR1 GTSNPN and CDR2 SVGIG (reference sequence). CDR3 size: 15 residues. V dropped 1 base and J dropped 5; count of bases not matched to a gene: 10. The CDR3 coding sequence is TGTGCCTGGAGTGGACAGGGAGTTGGGACTTATGGCTACACCTTC. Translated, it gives CAWSGQGVGTYGYTF.

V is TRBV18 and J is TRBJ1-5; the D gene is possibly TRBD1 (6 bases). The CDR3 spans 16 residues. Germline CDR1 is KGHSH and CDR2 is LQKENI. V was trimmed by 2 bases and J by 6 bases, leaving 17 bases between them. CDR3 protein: CASSPEDWGAGQPQHF. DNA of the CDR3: TGTGCCAGCTCACCAGAGGATTGGGGGGCAGGTCAGCCCCAGCATTTT.

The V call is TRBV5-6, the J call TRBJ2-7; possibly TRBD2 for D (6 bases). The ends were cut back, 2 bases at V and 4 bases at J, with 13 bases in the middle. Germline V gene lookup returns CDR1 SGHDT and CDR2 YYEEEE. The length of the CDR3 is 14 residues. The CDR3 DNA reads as TGTGCCAGCAGCTTACCGGGGGTCCCATACGAGCAGTACTTC. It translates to CASSLPGVPYEQYF.

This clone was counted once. DNA for the CDR3: TGCGCCAGCGAACTTTCGGGGGCTGGGGCCAACGTCCTGACTTTC. It encodes CASELSGAGANVLTF. This chain connects TRBV5-1 to TRBJ2-6; maybe TRBD2 (6 bases). CDR1 is SGHRS and CDR2 is YFSETQ in the germline V gene. V lost 7 bases and J lost 2, with 13 bases in between. The CDR3 consists of 15 residues.

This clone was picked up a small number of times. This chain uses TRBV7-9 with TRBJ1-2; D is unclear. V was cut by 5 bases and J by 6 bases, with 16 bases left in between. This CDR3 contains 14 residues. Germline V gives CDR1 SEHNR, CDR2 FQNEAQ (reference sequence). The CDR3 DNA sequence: TGTGCCAGCAGCCTCGGACCCGGCCGGGATGGCTACACCTTC. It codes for CASSLGPGRDGYTF.